Below, one T cell receptor beta chain is given with its context. Its antigen is undetermined. This sample was taken from a study of cytomegalovirus exposure and HLA in healthy donors. Study information: The roughly 120 validation repertoires, a later analysis reported, used the same platform as the approximately 700 first-cohort repertoires. Findings and caveats of the study: TCR sequences were mostly rare, though some public TCRs occurred in many donors. A few CMV-associated chains proved CMV antigen-specific in vitro.

The donors formed part of the 120-subject validation cohort, distinct from the roughly 700-subject first cohort. The CDR3 runs to 13 residues. Germline V gene data show CDR1 as MNHEY and CDR2 as SVGAGI. Trimming at V came to 5 bases and at J to 7 bases, leaving 4 bases not matched to a gene. Method: immunoSEQ multiplex PCR; TCRdb's copy keeps in-frame clones and lacks some. The data contain 150,000 to 180,000 clones, 86% of them singletons. The gene calls are TRBV6-5 and TRBJ1-2; 10 nucleotides align to TRBD1. This clonotype originated in a man younger than 35 in good health and CMV-seropositive. Sample: PBMCs. This CDR3 is CASSRGTGVGYTF. The DNA of the CDR3 is TGTGCCAGCAGTCGGGGGACAGGGGTTGGCTACACCTTC.